This TCR beta chain was profiled in a study of blood T cell repertoires in COVID-19. Study information: Spain, Italy and the United States supplied samples that represented acute and convalescent COVID-19. The analysed material was cDNA or gDNA that came from T cells, B-cell-depleted T cells, or PBMCs.

J lost 7 bases, V lost 6 bases, and 5 bases had no gene match. The CDR3 consists of 12 residues. Authors' methods: Reference gene primer amplification gave estimated nucleated cell counts. Only in-frame clones appear in the TCRdb table, and some are missing; sequencing was by immunoSEQ multiplex PCR. From that table come the V and J calls and clone size; the DNA was used to work out D and trimming. Here the sample spans 110,000 to 150,000 clones, roughly 88% being singletons. The TCR originated in a woman aged 45-65 years with acute or convalescent COVID-19. Sequenced material: peripheral blood. The gene calls are TRBV12-3 or TRBV12-4 and TRBJ1-1; 7 positions match TRBD1. CDR3 protein: CASSLRTGEAFF. The CDR3 DNA reads as TGTGCCAGCAGCCTTCGGACAGGTGAAGCTTTCTTT.